Here is one TCR beta chain with its context. Original analysis: For nucleated cells, counts were estimated from reference gene primer amplification. Clones were sequenced by immunoSEQ multiplex PCR, and TCRdb holds only the in-frame ones, with some missing. That table is the source of V, J and clone size, and D and trimming were worked out from the DNA. The sample yields roughly 65,000 clones, roughly 81% seen once. The data stem from a study of blood T cell repertoires in COVID-19. About the research overall: Acute-phase and convalescent COVID-19 samples originated in the United States, Italy and Spain. Sources were T cells, B-cell-depleted T cells, or PBMCs; the material itself was cDNA or gDNA.

Per germline, CDR1 MNHEY and CDR2 SVGAGI. The CDR3 runs to 14 residues. Unmatched junction bases numbered 8, after V lost 6 bases and J lost 5 bases. Sequencing was carried out using peripheral blood. The V call is TRBV6-5, the J call TRBJ2-5; the match to TRBD1 covers 8 bases. The receptor's source is a man older than 75 with acute or convalescent COVID-19. Here the CDR3 DNA reads TGTGCCAGCAGGGACAGGGCTTTAATGGAGACCCAGTACTTC. Translating it yields CASRDRALMETQYF.